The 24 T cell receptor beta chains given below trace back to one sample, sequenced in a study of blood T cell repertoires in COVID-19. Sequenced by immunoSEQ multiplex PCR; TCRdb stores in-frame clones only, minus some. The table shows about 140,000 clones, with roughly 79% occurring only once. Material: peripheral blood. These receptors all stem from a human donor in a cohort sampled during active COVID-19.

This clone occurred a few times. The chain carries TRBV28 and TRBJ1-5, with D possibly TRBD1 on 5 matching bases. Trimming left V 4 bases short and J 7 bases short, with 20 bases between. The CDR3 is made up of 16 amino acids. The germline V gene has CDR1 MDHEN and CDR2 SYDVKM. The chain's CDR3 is CASSSFGPGIMQPQHF. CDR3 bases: TGTGCCAGCAGTTCCTTTGGGCCAGGGATCATGCAGCCCCAGCATTTT. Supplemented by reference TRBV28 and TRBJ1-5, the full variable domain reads DVKVTQSSRYLVKRTGEKVFLECVQDMDHENMFWYRQDPGLGLRLIYFSYDVKMKEKGDIPEGYSVSREKKERFSLILESASTNQTSMYLCASSSFGPGIMQPQHFGDGTRLSIL.

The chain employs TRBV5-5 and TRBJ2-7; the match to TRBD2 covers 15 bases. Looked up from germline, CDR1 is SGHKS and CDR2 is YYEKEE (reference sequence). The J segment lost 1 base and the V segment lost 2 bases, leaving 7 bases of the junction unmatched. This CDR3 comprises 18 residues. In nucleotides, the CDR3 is TGTGCCAGCAGCTTTTCTGGACTAGCGGGAGGGATTTCCTACGAGCAGTACTTC. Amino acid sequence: CASSFSGLAGGISYEQYF.

The DNA for the CDR3 is TGCGCCAGCAGTGAGACTAGCGGGAGGGTCACGGGGAGCGAGCAGTACTTC. Its protein is CASSETSGRVTGSEQYF. This chain uses TRBV10-1 with TRBJ2-7, with TRBD2 matching 13 bases. With 2 bases clipped from V and 6 bases from J, the junction kept 10 bases outside the gene matches. Germline V gene lookup returns CDR1 WNHNN and CDR2 SYGVQD (reference sequence). The CDR3 extends over 17 amino acids.

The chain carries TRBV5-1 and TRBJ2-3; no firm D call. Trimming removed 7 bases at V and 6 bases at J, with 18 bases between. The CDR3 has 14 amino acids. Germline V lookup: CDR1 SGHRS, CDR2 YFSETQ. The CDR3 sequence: CASGRGRMRDTQYF. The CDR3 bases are TGCGCCAGCGGCCGTGGTCGAATGCGGGATACGCAGTATTTT.

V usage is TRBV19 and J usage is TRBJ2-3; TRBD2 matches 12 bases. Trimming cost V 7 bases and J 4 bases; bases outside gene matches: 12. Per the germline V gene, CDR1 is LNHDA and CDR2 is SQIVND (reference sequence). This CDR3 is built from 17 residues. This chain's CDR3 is CASTPSRLAGVADTQYF. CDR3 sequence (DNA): TGTGCCAGTACCCCTTCCCGACTAGCGGGAGTTGCAGATACGCAGTATTTT. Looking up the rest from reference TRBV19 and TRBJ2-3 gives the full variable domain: DGGITQSPKYLFRKEGQNVTLSCEQNLNHDAMYWYRQDPGQGLRLIYYSQIVNDFQKGDIAEGYSVSREKKESFPLTVTSAQKNPTAFYLCASTPSRLAGVADTQYFGPGTRLTVL.

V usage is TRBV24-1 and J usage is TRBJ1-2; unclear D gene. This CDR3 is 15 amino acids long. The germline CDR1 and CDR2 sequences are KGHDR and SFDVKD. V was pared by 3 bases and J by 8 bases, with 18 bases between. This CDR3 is CATSDPRASQRGYTF. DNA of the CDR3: TGTGCCACCAGTGATCCCCGGGCCTCTCAGCGGGGCTACACCTTC.

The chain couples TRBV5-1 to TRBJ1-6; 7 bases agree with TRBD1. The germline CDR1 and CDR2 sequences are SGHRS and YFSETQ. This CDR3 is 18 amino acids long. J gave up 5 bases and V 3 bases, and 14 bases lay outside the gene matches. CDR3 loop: CASSYTPLRQGNNSPLHF. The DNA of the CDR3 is TGCGCCAGCAGCTACACTCCCCTCCGACAGGGAAATAATTCACCCCTCCACTTT.

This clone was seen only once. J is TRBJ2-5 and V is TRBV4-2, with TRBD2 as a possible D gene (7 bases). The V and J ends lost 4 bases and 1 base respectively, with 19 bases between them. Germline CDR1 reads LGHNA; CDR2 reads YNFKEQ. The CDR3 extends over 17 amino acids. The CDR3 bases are TGTGCCAGCAGCCTCTCTCCGGGGGGCAGTATCCAAGAGACCCAGTACTTC. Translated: CASSLSPGGSIQETQYF.

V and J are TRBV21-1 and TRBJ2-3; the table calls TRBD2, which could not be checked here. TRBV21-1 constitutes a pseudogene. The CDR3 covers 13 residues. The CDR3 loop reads CASSIPPAGTQYF. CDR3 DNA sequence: TGTGCCAGCAGCATACCGCCAGCGGGTACGCAGTATTTT.

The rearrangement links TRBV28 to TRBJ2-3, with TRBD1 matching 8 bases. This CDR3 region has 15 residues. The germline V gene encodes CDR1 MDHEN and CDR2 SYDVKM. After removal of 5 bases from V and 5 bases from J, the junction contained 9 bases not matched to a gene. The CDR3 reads CASSEQTGAGDTQYF. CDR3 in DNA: TGTGCCAGCAGTGAACAGACAGGGGCGGGAGATACGCAGTATTTT.

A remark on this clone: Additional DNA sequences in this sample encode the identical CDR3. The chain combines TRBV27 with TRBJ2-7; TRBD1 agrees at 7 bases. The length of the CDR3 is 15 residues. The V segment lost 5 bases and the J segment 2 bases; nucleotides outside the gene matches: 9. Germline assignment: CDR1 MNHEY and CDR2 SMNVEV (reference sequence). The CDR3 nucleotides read TGTGCCAGCAGTCCCCGACAGGGTATTACCTACGAGCAGTACTTC. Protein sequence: CASSPRQGITYEQYF.

CDR3 amino acids: CASGYGTGTRVEQFF. Written as DNA, the CDR3 is TGTGCTAGTGGGTACGGGACAGGTACCAGGGTTGAGCAGTTCTTC. The J gene is TRBJ2-1, the V gene TRBV12-5, with 8 nucleotides matching TRBD1. CDR1 LGHNT and CDR2 FRNRAP come from the germline V gene. This CDR3 contains 15 residues. V lost 6 bases, J lost 9 bases, and 13 bases stayed unmatched.

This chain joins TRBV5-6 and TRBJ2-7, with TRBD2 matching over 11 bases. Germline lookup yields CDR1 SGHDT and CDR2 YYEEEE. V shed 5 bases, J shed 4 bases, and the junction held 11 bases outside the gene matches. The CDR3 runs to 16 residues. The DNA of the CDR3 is TGTGCCAGCAGACCAGTTGGGACTAGCGGTGATTACGAGCAGTACTTC. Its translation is CASRPVGTSGDYEQYF.

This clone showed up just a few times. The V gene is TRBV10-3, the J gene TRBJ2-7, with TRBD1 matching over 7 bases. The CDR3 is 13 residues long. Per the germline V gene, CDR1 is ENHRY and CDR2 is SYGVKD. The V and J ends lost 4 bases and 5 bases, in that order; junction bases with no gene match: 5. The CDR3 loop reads CAISGQGVNEQYF. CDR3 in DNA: TGTGCCATCAGTGGACAGGGAGTAAACGAGCAGTACTTC.

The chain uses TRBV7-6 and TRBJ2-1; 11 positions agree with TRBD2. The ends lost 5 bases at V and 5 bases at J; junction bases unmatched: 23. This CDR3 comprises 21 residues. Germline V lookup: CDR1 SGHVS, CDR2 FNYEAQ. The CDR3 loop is CASSRIAGGVRLYQGHNEQFF. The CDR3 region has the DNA TGTGCCAGCAGCCGAATAGCGGGAGGGGTACGCCTTTACCAGGGACACAATGAGCAGTTCTTC.

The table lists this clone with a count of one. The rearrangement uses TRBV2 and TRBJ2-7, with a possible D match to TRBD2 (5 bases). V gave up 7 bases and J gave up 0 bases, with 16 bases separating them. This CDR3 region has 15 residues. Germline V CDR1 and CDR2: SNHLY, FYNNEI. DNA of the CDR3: TGTGCCAGCACCGCGGAGGCTTCTTACTCCTACGAGCAGTACTTC. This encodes CASTAEASYSYEQYF.

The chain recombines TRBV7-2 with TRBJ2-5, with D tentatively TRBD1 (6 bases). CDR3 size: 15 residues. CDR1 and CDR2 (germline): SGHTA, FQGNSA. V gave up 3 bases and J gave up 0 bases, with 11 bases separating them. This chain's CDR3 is CASSFTGQNQETQYF. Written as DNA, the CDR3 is TGTGCCAGCAGCTTCACAGGGCAGAACCAAGAGACCCAGTACTTC.

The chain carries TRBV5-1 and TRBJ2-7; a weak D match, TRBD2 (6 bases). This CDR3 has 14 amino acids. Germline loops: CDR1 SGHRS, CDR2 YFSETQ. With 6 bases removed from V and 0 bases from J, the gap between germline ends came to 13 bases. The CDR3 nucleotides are TGCGCCAGCAACTCAGTAGCGGACTCCTACGAGCAGTACTTC. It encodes CASNSVADSYEQYF.

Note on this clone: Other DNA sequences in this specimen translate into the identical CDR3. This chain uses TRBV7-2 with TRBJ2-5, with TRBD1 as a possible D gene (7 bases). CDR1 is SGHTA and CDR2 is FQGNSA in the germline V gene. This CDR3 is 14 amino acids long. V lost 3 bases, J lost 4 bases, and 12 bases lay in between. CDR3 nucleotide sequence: TGTGCCAGCAGCTTCCAGGGGGGTGGAGAGACCCAGTACTTC. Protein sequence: CASSFQGGGETQYF.

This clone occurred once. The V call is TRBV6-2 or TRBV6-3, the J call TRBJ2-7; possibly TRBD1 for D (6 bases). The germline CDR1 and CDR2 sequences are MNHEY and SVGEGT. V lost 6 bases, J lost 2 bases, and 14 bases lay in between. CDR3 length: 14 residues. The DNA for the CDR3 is TGTGCCAGCAGCCCTCAGGGGTGGGCCTACGAGCAGTACTTC. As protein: CASSPQGWAYEQYF.

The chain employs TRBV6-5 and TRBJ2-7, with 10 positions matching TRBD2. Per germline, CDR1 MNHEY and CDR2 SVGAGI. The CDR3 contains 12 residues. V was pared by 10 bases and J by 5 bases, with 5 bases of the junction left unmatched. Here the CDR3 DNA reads TGTGCCACGGGACTAGCGAACCACGAGCAGTACTTC. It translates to CATGLANHEQYF.

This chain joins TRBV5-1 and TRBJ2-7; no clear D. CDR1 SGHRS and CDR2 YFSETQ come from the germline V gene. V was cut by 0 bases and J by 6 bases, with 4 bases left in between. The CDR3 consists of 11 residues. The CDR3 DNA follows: TGCGCCAGCAGCTTGGTCGGCGAGCAGTACTTC. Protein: CASSLVGEQYF. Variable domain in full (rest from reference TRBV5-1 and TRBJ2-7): KAGVTQTPRYLIKTRGQQVTLSCSPISGHRSVSWYQQTPGQGLQFLFEYFSETQRNKGNFPGRFSGRQFSNSRSEMNVSTLELGDSALYLCASSLVGEQYFGPGTRLTVT.

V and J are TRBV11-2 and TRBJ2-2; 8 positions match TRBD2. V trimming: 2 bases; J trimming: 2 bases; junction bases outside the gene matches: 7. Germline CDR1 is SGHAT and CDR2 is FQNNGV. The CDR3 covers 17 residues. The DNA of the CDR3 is TGTGCCAGCAGCTTATCTAGAGCGGGGGTAAACACCGGGGAGCTGTTTTTT. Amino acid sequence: CASSLSRAGVNTGELFF. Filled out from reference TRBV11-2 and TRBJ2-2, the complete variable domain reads EAGVAQSPRYKIIEKRQSVAFWCNPISGHATLYWYQQILGQGPKLLIQFQNNGVVDDSQLPKDRFSAERLKGVDSTLKIQPAKLEDSAVYLCASSLSRAGVNTGELFFGEGSRLTVL.

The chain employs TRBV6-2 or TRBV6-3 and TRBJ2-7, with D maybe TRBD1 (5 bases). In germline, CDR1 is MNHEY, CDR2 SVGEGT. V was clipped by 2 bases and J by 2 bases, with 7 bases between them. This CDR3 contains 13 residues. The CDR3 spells CASSYGRAYEQYF. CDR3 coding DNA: TGTGCCAGCAGTTACGGCAGGGCCTACGAGCAGTACTTC.